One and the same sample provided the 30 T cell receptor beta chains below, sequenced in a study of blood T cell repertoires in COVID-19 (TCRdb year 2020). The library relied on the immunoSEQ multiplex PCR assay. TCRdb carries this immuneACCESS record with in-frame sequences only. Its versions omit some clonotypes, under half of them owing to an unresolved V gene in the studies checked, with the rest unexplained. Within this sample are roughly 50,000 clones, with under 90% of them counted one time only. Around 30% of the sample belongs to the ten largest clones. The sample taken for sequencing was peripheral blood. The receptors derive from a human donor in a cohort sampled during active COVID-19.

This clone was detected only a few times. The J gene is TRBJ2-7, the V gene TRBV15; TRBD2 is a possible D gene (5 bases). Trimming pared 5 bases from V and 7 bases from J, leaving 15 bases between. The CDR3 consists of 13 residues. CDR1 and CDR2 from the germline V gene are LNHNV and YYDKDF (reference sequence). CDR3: CATSVSLVREQYF. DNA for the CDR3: TGTGCCACCAGCGTCTCACTAGTGAGGGAGCAGTACTTC.

The CDR3 DNA sequence: TGTGCCAGCAGAGTCAGAGGGAGCGGCCAAGAGACCCAGTACTTC. As protein: CASRVRGSGQETQYF. V usage is TRBV6-5 and J usage is TRBJ2-5; a possible D gene is TRBD2 (5 bases). With 6 bases removed from V and 1 base from J, the gap between germline ends came to 15 bases. This CDR3 has 15 residues. CDR1 and CDR2 from the germline V gene are MNHEY and SVGAGI.

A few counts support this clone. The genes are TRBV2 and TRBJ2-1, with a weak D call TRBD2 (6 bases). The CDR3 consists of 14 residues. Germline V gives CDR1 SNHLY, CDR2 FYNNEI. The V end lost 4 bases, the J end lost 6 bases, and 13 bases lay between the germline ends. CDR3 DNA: TGTGCCAGCAGTGGAACGGGAGTCGTCAATGAGCAGTTCTTC. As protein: CASSGTGVVNEQFF.

In DNA, the CDR3 is TGTGCCAGCAGTTTGAGGGGGGGAGTGAAAGAGACCCAGTACTTC. The encoded protein is CASSLRGGVKETQYF. The V gene is TRBV27, the J gene TRBJ2-5, with D tentatively TRBD2 (7 bases). Germline V lookup: CDR1 MNHEY, CDR2 SMNVEV (reference sequence). V lost 3 bases, J lost 3 bases, and 14 bases lay in between. CDR3 length: 15 amino acids.

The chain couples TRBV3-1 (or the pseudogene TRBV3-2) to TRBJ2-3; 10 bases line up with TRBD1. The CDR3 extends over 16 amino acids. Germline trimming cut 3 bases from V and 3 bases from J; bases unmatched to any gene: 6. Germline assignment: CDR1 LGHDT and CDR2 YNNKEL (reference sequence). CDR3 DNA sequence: TGTGCCAGCAGCCATTGGGACAGGGGATTAACAGATACGCAGTATTTT. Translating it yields CASSHWDRGLTDTQYF.

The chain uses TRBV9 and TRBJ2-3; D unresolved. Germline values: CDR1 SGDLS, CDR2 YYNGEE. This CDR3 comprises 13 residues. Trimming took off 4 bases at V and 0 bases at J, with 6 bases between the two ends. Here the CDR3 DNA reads TGTGCCAGCAGCACTACTAGCACAGATACGCAGTATTTT. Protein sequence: CASSTTSTDTQYF.

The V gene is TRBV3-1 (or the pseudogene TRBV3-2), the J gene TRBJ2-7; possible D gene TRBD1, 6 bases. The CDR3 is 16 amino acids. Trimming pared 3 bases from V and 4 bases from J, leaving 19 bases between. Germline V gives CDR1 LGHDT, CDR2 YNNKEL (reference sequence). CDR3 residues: CASSHYRDKGGYEQYF. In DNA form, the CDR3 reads TGTGCCAGCAGCCATTACAGGGACAAAGGGGGATACGAGCAGTACTTC.

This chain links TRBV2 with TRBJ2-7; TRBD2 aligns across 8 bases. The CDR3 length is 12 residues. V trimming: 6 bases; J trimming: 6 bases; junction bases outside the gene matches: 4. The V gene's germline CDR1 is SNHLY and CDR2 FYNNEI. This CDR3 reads CASRPGGSEQYF. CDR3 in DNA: TGTGCCAGCAGGCCGGGAGGGTCCGAGCAGTACTTC.

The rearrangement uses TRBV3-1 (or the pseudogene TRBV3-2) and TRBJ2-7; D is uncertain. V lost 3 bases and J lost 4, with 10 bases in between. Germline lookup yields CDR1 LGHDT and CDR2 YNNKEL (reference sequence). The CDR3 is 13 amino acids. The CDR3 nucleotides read TGTGCCAGCAGCCATGCTACTGCGTACGAGCAGTACTTC. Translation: CASSHATAYEQYF.

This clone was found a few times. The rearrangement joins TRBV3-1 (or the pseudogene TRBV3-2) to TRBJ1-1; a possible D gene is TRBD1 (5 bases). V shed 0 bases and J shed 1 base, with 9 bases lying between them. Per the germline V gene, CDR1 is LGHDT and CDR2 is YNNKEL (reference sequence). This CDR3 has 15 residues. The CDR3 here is CASSQEGGSNTEAFF. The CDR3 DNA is TGTGCCAGCAGCCAAGAGGGGGGTTCGAACACTGAAGCTTTCTTT.

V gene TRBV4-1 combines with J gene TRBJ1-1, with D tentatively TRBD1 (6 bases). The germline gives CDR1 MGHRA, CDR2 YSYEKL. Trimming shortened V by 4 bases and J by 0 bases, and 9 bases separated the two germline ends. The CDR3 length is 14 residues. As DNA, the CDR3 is TGCGCCAGCAGCCGCGGACAGATGAACACTGAAGCTTTCTTT. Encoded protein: CASSRGQMNTEAFF.

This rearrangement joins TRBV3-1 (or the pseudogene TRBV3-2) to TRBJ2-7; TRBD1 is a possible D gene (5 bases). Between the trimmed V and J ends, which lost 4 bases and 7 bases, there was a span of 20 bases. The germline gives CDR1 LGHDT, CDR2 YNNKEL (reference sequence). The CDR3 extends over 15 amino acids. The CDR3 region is CASSPQTDRLEEQYF. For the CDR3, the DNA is TGTGCCAGCAGCCCCCAGACAGATCGCCTAGAAGAGCAGTACTTC.

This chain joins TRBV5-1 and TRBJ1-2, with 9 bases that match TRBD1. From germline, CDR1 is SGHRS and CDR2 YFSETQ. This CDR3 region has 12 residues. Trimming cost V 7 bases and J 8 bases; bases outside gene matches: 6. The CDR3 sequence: CASGQDRGGYTF. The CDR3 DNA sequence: TGCGCCAGCGGGCAGGACAGGGGCGGCTACACCTTC.

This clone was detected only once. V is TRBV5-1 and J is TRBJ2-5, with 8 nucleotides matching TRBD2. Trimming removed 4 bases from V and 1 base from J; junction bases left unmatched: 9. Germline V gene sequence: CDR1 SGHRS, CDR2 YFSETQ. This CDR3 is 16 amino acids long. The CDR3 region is CASSLLPTSGQETQYF. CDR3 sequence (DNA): TGCGCCAGCAGCCTGCTCCCAACTAGCGGCCAAGAGACCCAGTACTTC.

The CDR3 DNA is TGTGCCAGCAGTTTTGGGGGCCCTATAAACAATGAGCAGTTCTTC. Protein product: CASSFGGPINNEQFF. This chain links TRBV27 with TRBJ2-1; D possibly corresponds to TRBD1 (6 bases). CDR1 is MNHEY and CDR2 is SMNVEV in the germline V gene (reference sequence). The CDR3 sequence is 15 residues long. The ends were cut back, 3 bases at V and 5 bases at J, with 14 bases in the middle.

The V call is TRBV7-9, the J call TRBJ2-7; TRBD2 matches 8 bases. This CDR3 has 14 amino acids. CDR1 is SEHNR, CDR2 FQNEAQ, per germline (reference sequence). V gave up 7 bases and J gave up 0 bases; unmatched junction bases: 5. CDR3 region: CASMISGNSYEQYF. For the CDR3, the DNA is TGTGCCAGCATGATTAGCGGGAACTCCTACGAGCAGTACTTC.

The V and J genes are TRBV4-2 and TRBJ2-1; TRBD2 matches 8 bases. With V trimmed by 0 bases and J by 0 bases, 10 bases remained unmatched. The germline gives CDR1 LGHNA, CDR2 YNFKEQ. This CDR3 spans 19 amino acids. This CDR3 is CASSQDSLAGTLSYNEQFF. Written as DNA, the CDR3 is TGTGCCAGCAGCCAAGATAGCCTAGCGGGTACCCTCTCCTACAATGAGCAGTTCTTC.

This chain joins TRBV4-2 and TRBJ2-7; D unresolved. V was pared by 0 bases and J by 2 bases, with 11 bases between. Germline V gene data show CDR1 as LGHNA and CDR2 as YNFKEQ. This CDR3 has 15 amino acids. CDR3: CASSQELHRTYEQYF. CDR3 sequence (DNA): TGTGCCAGCAGCCAAGAACTTCACAGAACCTACGAGCAGTACTTC.

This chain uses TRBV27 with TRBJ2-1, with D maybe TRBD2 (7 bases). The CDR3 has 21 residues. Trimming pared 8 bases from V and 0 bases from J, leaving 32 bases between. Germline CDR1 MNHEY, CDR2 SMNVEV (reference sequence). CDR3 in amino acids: CASGHRVWEGVPYSSYNEQFF. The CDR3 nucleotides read TGTGCCAGCGGCCACAGGGTTTGGGAGGGGGTCCCTTATAGCTCCTACAATGAGCAGTTCTTC.

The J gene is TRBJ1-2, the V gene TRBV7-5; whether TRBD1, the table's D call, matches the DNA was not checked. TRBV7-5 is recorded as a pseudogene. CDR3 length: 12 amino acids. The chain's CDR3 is CARSYPGGGYTF. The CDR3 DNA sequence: TGTGCCAGAAGCTATCCTGGGGGCGGCTACACCTTC.

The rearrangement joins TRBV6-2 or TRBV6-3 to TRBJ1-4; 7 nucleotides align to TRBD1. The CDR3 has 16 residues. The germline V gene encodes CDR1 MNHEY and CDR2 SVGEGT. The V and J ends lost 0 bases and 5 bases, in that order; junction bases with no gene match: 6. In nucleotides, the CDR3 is TGTGCCAGCAGTTACTCCGGGGACAGCTGGAATGAAAAACTGTTTTTT. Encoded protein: CASSYSGDSWNEKLFF.

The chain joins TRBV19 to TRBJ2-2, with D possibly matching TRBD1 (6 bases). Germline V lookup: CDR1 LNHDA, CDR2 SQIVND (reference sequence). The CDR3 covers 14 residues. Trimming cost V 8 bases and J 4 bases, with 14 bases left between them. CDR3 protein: CASESGTRTGELFF. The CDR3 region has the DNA TGTGCCAGTGAGTCCGGGACACGCACCGGGGAGCTGTTTTTT. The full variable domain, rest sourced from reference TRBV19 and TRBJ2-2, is DGGITQSPKYLFRKEGQNVTLSCEQNLNHDAMYWYRQDPGQGLRLIYYSQIVNDFQKGDIAEGYSVSREKKESFPLTVTSAQKNPTAFYLCASESGTRTGELFFGEGSRLTVL.

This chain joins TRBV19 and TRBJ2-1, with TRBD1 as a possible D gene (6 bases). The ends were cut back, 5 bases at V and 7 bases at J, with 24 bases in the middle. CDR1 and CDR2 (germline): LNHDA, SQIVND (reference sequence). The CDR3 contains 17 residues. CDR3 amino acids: CASSVRIGTSSVNEQFF. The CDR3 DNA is TGTGCCAGTAGTGTCCGAATCGGGACATCCTCGGTAAATGAGCAGTTCTTC.

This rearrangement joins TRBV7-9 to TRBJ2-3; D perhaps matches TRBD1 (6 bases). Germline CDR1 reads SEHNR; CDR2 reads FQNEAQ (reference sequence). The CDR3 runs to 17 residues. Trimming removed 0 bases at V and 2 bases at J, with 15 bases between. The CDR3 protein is CASSLAEGVRATDTQYF. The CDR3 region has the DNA TGTGCCAGCAGCTTAGCCGAGGGGGTTCGGGCCACAGATACGCAGTATTTT.

The CDR3 coding sequence is TGTGCCAGTAGTATGACAGGGGGCAACTATGGCTACACCTTC. This sequence encodes CASSMTGGNYGYTF. This chain connects TRBV19 to TRBJ1-2; 10 bases line up with TRBD1. V lost 3 bases, J lost 2 bases, and 0 bases stayed unmatched. There are 14 residues in the CDR3. Germline V gene sequence: CDR1 LNHDA, CDR2 SQIVND (reference sequence).

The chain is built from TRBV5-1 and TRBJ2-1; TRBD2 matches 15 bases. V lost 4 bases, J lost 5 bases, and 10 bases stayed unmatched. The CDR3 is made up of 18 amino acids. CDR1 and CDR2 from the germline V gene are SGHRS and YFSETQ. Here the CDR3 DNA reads TGCGCCAGCAGCATCAGGACTAGCGGGAGGGCCTACAACAATGAGCAGTTCTTC. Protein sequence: CASSIRTSGRAYNNEQFF.

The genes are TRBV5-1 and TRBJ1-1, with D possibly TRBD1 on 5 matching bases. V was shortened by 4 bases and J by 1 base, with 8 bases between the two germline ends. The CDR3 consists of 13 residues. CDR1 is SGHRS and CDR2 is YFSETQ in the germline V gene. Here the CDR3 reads CASSNQGNTEAFF. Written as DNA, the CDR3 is TGCGCCAGCAGCAATCAGGGGAACACTGAAGCTTTCTTT.

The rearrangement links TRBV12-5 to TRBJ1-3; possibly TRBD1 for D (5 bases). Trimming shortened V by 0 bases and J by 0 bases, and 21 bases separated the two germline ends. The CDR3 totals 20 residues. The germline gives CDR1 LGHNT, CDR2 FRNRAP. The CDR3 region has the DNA TGTGCTAGTGGTTTGGTAGTGTGGGGGGGATCCCAACGCTCTGGAAACACCATATATTTT. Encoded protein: CASGLVVWGGSQRSGNTIYF.

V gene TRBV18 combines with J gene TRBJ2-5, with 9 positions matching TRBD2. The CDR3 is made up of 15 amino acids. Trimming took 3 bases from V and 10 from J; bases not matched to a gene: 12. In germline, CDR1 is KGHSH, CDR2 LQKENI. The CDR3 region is CASSPGGRGAGLQYF. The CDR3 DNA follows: TGTGCCAGCTCACCGGGCGGGAGGGGCGCAGGTCTCCAGTACTTC.

DNA for the CDR3: TGTGCCAGCTCACCCGGGACAGGGAACACCGGGGAGCTGTTTTTT. Translated, it gives CASSPGTGNTGELFF. This chain uses TRBV18 with TRBJ2-2; 8 bases align to TRBD1. The CDR3 sequence is 15 residues long. Germline CDR1 and CDR2: KGHSH and LQKENI. J lost 1 base, V lost 3 bases, and 1 base had no gene match. The variable domain in full, with the rest retrieved from reference TRBV18 and TRBJ2-2, is NAGVMQNPRHLVRRRGQEARLRCSPMKGHSHVYWYRQLPEEGLKFMVYLQKENIIDESGMPKERFSAEFPKEGPSILRIQQVVRGDSAAYFCASSPGTGNTGELFFGEGSRLTVL.